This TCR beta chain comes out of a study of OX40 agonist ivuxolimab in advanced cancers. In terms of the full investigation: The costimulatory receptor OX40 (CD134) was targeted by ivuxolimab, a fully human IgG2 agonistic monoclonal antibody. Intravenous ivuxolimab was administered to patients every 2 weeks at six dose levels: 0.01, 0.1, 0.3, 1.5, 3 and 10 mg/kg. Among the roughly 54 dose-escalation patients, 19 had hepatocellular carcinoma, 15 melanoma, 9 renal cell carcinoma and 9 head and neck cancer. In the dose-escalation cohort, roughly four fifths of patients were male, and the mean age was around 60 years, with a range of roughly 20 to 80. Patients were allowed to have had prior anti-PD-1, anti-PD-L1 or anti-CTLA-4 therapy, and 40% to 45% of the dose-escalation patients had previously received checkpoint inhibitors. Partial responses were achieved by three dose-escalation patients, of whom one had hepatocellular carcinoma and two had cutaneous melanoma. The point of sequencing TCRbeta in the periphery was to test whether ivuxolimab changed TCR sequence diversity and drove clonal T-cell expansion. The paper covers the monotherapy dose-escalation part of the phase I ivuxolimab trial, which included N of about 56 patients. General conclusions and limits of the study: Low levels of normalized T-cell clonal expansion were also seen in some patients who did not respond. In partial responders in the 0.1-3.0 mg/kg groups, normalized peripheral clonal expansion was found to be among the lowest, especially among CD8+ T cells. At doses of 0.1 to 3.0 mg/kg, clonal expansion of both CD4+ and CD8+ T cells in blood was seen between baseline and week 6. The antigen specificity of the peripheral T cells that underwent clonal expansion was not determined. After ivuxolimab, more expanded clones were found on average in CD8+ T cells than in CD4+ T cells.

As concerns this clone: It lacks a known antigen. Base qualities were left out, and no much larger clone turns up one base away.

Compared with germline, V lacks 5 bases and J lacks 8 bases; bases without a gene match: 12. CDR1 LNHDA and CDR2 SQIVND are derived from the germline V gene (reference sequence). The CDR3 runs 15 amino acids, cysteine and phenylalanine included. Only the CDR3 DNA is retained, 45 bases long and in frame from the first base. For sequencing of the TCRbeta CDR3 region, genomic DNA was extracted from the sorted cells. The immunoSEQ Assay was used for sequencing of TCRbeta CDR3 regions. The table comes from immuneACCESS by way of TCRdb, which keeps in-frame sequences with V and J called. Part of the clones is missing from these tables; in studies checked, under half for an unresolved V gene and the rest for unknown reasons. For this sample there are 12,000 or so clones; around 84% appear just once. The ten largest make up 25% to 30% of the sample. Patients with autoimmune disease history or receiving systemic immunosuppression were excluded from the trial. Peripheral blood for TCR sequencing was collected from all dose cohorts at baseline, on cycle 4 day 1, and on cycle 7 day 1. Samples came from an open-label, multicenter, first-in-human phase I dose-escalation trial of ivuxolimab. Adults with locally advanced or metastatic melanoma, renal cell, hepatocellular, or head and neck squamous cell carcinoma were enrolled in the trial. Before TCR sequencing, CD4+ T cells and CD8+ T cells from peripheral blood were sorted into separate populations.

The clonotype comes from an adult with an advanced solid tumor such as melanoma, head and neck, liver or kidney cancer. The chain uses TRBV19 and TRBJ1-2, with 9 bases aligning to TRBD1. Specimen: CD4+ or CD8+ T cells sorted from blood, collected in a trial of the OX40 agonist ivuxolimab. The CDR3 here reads CASSEQGAMAGGYTF. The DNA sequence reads TGTGCCAGTAGTGAACAGGGGGCGATGGCCGGGGGCTACACCTTC.